This is a list of T cell receptor beta chains from one sample in a study of CD8 T cells in Susac syndrome. One entry per CDR3 protein, called by TCRdb with MiXCR from the immunoSEQ multiplex PCR reads. The table includes over 150,000 distinct CDR3 sequences, over 85% detected once. The sample taken for sequencing was CD4+ T cells from PBMCs. The receptor set was obtained from a human donor with multiple sclerosis. Each CDR3 is given with its conserved first and last residue. Each record gives: D gene, clone size, V gene, CDR3 length, J gene, CDR3 protein, CDR3 DNA. D genes are given only for firm matches. Rows may omit the clone size; those that give it use once, few, many or a size class.

NA,NA,TRBV12-3/TRBV12-4,14,TRBJ2-2,CASSSGMGTGELFF,TGTGCCAGCAGTTCTGGGATGGGAACCGGGGAGCTGTTTTTT
NA,once,TRBV29-1,12,TRBJ2-5,CSVDSSQETQYF,TGCAGCGTTGATTCCAGCCAAGAGACCCAGTACTTC
TRBD1,NA,TRBV9,15,TRBJ1-2,CASSPGGEANYGYTF,TGTGCCAGCAGCCCAGGGGGAGAGGCTAACTATGGCTACACCTTC
NA,NA,TRBV12-3/TRBV12-4,16,TRBJ2-7,CASSNPGSTTGVEQYF,TGTGCCAGCAGTAATCCGGGGAGCACGACGGGAGTCGAGCAGTACTTC
NA,few,TRBV3-1,13,TRBJ1-1,CASSQDWNTEAFF,TGTGCCAGCAGCCAAGATTGGAACACTGAAGCTTTCTTT
NA,NA,TRBV19,13,TRBJ1-2,CASSIRPEGGYTF,TGTGCCAGTAGTATACGGCCCGAGGGAGGCTACACCTTC
NA,NA,TRBV10-3,14,TRBJ1-4,CAIRDSTGDEKLFF,TGTGCCATCAGAGACTCCACGGGAGATGAAAAACTGTTTTTT
TRBD1,NA,TRBV5-5,14,TRBJ1-4,CASSPGGVMEKLFF,TGTGCCAGCAGCCCAGGGGGTGTTATGGAAAAACTGTTTTTT
NA,NA,TRBV27,15,TRBJ1-5,CASSLWGGVGQPQHF,TGTGCCAGCAGTTTATGGGGGGGGGTTGGTCAGCCCCAGCATTTT
NA,NA,TRBV15,12,TRBJ2-5,CATSRDSGRMDF,TGTGCCACCAGCAGAGATTCGGGACGGATGGACTTC
NA,NA,TRBV12-3/TRBV12-4,12,TRBJ2-1,CASCLTLGEQFF,TGTGCCAGCTGCCTTACCCTTGGTGAGCAGTTCTTC
NA,once,TRBV27,15,TRBJ2-7,CASSPGAPNVYEQYF,TGTGCCAGCAGTCCCGGGGCTCCCAACGTGTACGAGCAGTACTTC
TRBD2,NA,TRBV19,15,TRBJ2-7,CATGLAGGPSYEQYF,TGTGCCACAGGACTAGCGGGAGGGCCGTCCTACGAGCAGTACTTC
NA,NA,TRBV5-4,15,TRBJ2-5,CASSGSWASEDTQYF,TGTGCCAGCAGCGGCTCGTGGGCTAGCGAAGATACCCAGTACTTC
TRBD1,NA,TRBV20-1,12,TRBJ2-7,CSARKGAEEQYF,TGCAGTGCTAGGAAGGGGGCGGAGGAGCAGTACTTC
NA,NA,TRBV5-1,15,TRBJ2-7,CASSFGQQRTYEQYF,TGCGCCAGCAGCTTCGGACAGCAGCGAACCTACGAGCAGTACTTC
NA,NA,TRBV5-1,14,TRBJ2-3,CASRSRPSTDTQYF,TGCGCCAGCAGGTCAAGGCCGAGCACAGATACGCAGTATTTT
NA,once,TRBV6-2/TRBV6-3,14,TRBJ2-1,CASTPPYPYNEQFF,TGTGCCAGCACCCCTCCCTACCCTTACAATGAGCAGTTCTTC
NA,NA,TRBV19,14,TRBJ2-5,CASSIGTSQETQYF,TGTGCCAGTAGTATTGGGACAAGCCAAGAGACCCAGTACTTC
NA,NA,TRBV19,16,TRBJ1-5,CASSIGGTIGHQPQHF,TGTGCCAGTAGTATAGGGGGAACAATAGGGCATCAGCCCCAGCATTTT
NA,NA,TRBV20-1,12,TRBJ1-5,CSAGQGNQPQHF,TGCAGTGCCGGGCAGGGGAATCAGCCCCAGCATTTT
TRBD2,NA,TRBV2,15,TRBJ2-2,CASRGGLAGSGELFF,TGTGCCAGCAGGGGGGGACTAGCGGGGAGCGGGGAGCTGTTTTTT
NA,NA,TRBV11-2,13,TRBJ2-3,CASSSAQADTQYF,TGTGCCAGCAGCTCGGCCCAAGCGGATACGCAGTATTTT
TRBD1,NA,TRBV7-2,14,TRBJ1-4,CASSPTGDGEKLFF,TGTGCCAGCAGCCCAACAGGGGATGGGGAAAAACTGTTTTTT
NA,NA,TRBV30,10,TRBJ1-4,CASWDEKLFF,TGTGCCTCATGGGATGAAAAACTGTTTTTT
NA,NA,TRBV28,16,TRBJ2-6,CASSTWPGSGANVLTF,TGTGCCAGCAGCACTTGGCCGGGGTCCGGGGCCAACGTCCTGACTTTC
TRBD2,NA,TRBV20-1,14,TRBJ2-5,CSAPSLAGKETQYF,TGCAGTGCACCCTCGCTAGCGGGCAAAGAGACCCAGTACTTC
NA,NA,TRBV5-1,16,TRBJ2-5,CASSLIRDSLGKTQYF,TGCGCCAGCAGCTTGATCCGGGACTCCCTGGGGAAGACCCAGTACTTC
NA,NA,TRBV5-6,15,TRBJ2-6,CASSLINSGANVLTF,TGTGCCAGCAGCTTAATAAACTCTGGGGCCAACGTCCTGACTTTC
NA,NA,TRBV5-1,13,TRBJ2-7,CASNRDDTGEQYF,TGCGCCAGCAACCGGGACGATACGGGCGAGCAGTACTTC
NA,NA,TRBV2,13,TRBJ2-1,CASSVIRGNEQFF,TGTGCCAGCAGTGTAATTAGGGGGAATGAGCAGTTCTTC
TRBD1,few,TRBV20-1,16,TRBJ2-2,CSVSSGQGSNTGELFF,TGCAGTGTATCCTCGGGACAGGGGTCGAACACCGGGGAGCTGTTTTTT
NA,NA,TRBV19,12,TRBJ1-5,CASSISARPQHF,TGTGCCAGTAGTATATCGGCTCGGCCCCAGCATTTT
TRBD2,NA,TRBV4-2,17,TRBJ2-1,CASSSRQLTGTRDEQFF,TGTGCCAGCAGCTCGCGACAACTGACCGGGACTAGGGATGAGCAGTTCTTC
NA,NA,TRBV7-2,13,TRBJ2-5,CASSLGLGKTQYF,TGTGCCAGCAGCTTAGGACTGGGGAAGACCCAGTACTTC
NA,NA,TRBV18,14,TRBJ2-7,CASSPNRDPYEQYF,TGTGCCAGCTCACCTAACAGGGACCCCTACGAGCAGTACTTC
TRBD2,NA,TRBV10-3,15,TRBJ2-3,CAISLAGGPTDTQYF,TGTGCCATCAGCCTAGCGGGGGGGCCCACAGATACGCAGTATTTT
NA,NA,TRBV4-2,13,TRBJ1-1,CASSQEDMVTAFF,TGTGCCAGCAGCCAAGAGGATATGGTTACAGCTTTCTTT
NA,once,TRBV11-2,14,TRBJ1-2,CASSPSRRSYGYTF,TGTGCCAGCAGCCCGTCCCGACGGTCCTATGGCTACACCTTC
NA,NA,TRBV7-9,13,TRBJ2-7,CASSRQTSYEQYF,TGTGCCAGCAGCCGACAGACTAGCTACGAGCAGTACTTC